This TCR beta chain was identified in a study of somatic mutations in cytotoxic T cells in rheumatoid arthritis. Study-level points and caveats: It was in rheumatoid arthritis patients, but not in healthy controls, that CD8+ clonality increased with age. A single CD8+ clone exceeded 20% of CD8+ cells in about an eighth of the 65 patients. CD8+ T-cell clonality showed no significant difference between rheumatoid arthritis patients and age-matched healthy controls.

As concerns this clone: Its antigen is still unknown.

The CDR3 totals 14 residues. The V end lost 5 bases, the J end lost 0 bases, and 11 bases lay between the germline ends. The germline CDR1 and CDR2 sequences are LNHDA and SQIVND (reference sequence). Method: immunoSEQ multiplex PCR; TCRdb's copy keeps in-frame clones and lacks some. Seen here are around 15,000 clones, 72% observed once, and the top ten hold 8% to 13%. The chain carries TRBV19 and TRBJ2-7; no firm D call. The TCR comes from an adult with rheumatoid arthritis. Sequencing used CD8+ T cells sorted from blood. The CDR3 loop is CASSGDWSSYEQYF. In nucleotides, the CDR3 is TGTGCCAGTAGTGGAGACTGGAGCTCCTACGAGCAGTACTTC.